This T cell receptor beta chain stems from a study of T cells after yellow fever vaccination. Whole-study context: Some fractions had low cell numbers, and these were prepared with SMART-Seq v4 Ultra Low Input. Study-level findings and limits: Re-detected after boosting: most primary clones, almost 98% of CD4 and less than 90% of CD8.

This clonotype was seen repeatedly, ten times or more. The antigen is not known. The 5'RACE template-switching step produced TCR cDNA and added a universal primer site and UMIs. TCRdb re-called the 5' RACE reads with MiXCR, one entry per CDR3 protein. The sample holds some 350,000 distinct CDR3 sequences, roughly 6.1% seen once. The sample here was PBMCs, taken 5 days after the yellow fever booster vaccination. The receptor was isolated from a man aged 25-45 years who received the YFV17D yellow fever vaccine.

The CDR3 sequence is CASSPALASGMMQYF. The CDR3, as DNA: TGTGCCAGCAGCCCCGCCCTGGCTAGCGGGATGATGCAGTATTTT. J is TRBJ2-3 and V is TRBV7-3, with TRBD2 identical over 9 bases. Looked up from germline, CDR1 is SGHTA and CDR2 is FQGTGA. The CDR3 totals 15 residues. Losses at the gene ends were 5 bases for V and 11 bases for J; bases not matched to a gene: 14.